This T cell receptor (beta chain) came from a study of shared clonotypes between healthy human individuals. General study findings and limits: A few donors had around 5% of their naive CD4 clonotypes in common. Depth of sequencing was expected to influence donor clonotype sharing. Clonotypes shared by all four sorted-subset donors had higher generation probabilities than non-shared clonotypes.

The donors were all Caucasian adults (living in Nashville, Tennessee). Clones were read by immunoSEQ multiplex PCR, and TCRdb kept only the in-frame ones, dropping some. In the table there are 2,500,000 or so clones, more than 90% of which are singletons. Trimming left V 5 bases short and J 2 bases short, with 10 bases between. The CDR3 sequence is 14 residues long. Germline V gene sequence: CDR1 MNHNS, CDR2 SASEGT. Points on this clone: The target antigen is unknown.

This receptor was taken from a man between 18 and 29 years old in good health. The chain joins TRBV6-1 to TRBJ1-5; no clear D. The material sequenced was naive CD4+ T cells sorted from blood. Regarding subset: CD45RA+ positively selected. CDR3: CASSPPSGNQPQHF. CDR3 nucleotide sequence: TGTGCCAGCAGTCCCCCCTCGGGCAATCAGCCCCAGCATTTT.